The T cell receptor beta chain under discussion was sequenced for a study of blood T cell repertoires in COVID-19 (dated by TCRdb to 2018 to 2021). Regarding the study in general: The collaborator samples originated in the United States, Italy and Spain and spanned the acute and convalescent phases of COVID-19. The repertoires were released in a freely available public database intended as a resource for research on the immune response to SARS-CoV-2. A de-identified subject ID, COVID-19 status, age in years and sex were almost always included in the sample metadata. Subjects who had been exposed to COVID-19, were actively infected with it, or had recovered from it provided the deeply sampled blood TCRbeta repertoires that made up the dataset. HLA class I and class II types, where available, came from metadata supplied by the sample provider rather than from assay-based typing. Samples were obtained from the ongoing ImmuneRACE study (first 160 participants) and from over a thousand subjects provided by 6 global collaborators. The prospective study material was composed of cDNA or gDNA derived from T cells, B-cell-depleted T cells, or PBMCs.

Unmatched junction bases come to 9, with V trimmed by 8 bases and J by 5 bases. The CDR3, cysteine through phenylalanine, is 16 amino acids long. Only the CDR3 DNA is retained, 48 bases long and in frame from the first base. CDR1 and CDR2 are read off the germline V gene (reference sequence) as LNHDA and SQIVND. This clone was found once. Its antigen has not been determined. No base quality values were provided; no much bigger clone lies one nucleotide off. In the prospective study, participants were about 18 to 90 years old, resided in about two dozen geographic areas of the United States, and were enrolled through a virtual design. To assign participants to cohorts, the prospective study relied on clinical history that participants themselves reported in a screening survey and a study questionnaire. For ImmuneRACE Cohort 3, a participant was defined as recovered based on two consecutive negative NP/OP PCR tests, clearance by a healthcare professional, or resolution of symptoms. Mobile phlebotomists in the prospective study collected whole blood, serum and a nasopharyngeal or oropharyngeal swab from every participant. Participants in the prospective study had the option to provide additional blood draws and questionnaires over a roughly 2-month period. Blood samples from the prospective study were shipped frozen or at room temperature prior to DNA extraction.

The immunoSEQ Assay, a bias-controlled multiplex PCR, was used to amplify TCRbeta CDR3 regions from genomic DNA. Per the source publication's procedure: Nucleated cell counts per sample were estimated from amplification of reference gene primers within the assay. Sequence reads were collapsed and filtered to measure the absolute abundance of every unique TCRbeta CDR3 rearrangement. For each sample, productive Simpson clonality was calculated by taking the square root of Simpson's diversity index across productive rearrangements. TCRdb holds this immuneACCESS table with in-frame rearrangements only. Some clones are missing; in checked studies, unresolved V genes explain under half, and the rest has no known cause. V and J calls and clone size are given by that table; D and trimming were obtained from the DNA. Here the sample has just over 300,000 clones; 70% to 90% occur a single time. About 4% of the sample is in the top ten clones.

Broad study findings and their caveats: How much clinical and demographic metadata was included differed by source and by participant, and the metadata was provided uncurated.

The sequence is built from TRBV19 and TRBJ2-1, with 13 bases in between that match TRBD2. The sequence was collected from a man under 40 who had recovered from COVID-19. What was sequenced was PBMCs or T cells enriched from blood (not recorded which). The CDR3 protein is CASRTRGLAGDNEQFF. The DNA sequence reads TGTGCCAGTCGGACAAGAGGACTAGCGGGAGACAATGAGCAGTTCTTC.